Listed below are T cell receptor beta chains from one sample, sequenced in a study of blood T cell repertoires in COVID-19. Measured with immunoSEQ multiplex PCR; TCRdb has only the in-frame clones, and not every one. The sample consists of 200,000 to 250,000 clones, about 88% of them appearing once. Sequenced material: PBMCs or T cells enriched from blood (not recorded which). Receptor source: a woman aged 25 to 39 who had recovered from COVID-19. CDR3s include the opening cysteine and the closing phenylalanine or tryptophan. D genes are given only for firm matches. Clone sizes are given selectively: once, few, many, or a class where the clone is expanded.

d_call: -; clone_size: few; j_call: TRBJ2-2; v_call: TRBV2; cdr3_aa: CASSVSGFTGELFF; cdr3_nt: TGTGCCAGCAGTGTCTCCGGGTTCACCGGGGAGCTGTTTTTT
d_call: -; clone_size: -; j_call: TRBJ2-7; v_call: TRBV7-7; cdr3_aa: CASSLFTTAVYHEQYF; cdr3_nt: TGTGCCAGCAGCTTATTCACAACAGCCGTATATCACGAGCAGTACTTC
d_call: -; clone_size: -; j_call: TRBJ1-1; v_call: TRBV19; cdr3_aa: CASSLGNTEAFF; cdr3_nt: TGTGCCAGCAGCCTAGGGAACACTGAAGCTTTCTTT
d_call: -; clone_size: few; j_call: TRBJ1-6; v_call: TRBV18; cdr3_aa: CASSTGGGSHNSPLHF; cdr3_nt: TGTGCCAGCTCAACCGGTGGGGGCTCTCATAATTCACCCCTCCACTTT
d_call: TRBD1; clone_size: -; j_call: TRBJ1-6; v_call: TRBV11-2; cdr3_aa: CASSLTDAGGVGSPLHF; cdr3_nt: TGTGCCAGCAGCTTAACGGACGCAGGGGGCGTAGGTTCACCCCTCCACTTT
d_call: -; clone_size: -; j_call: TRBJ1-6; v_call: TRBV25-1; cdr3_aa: CASSELWQGYNSPLHF; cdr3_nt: TGTGCCAGCAGTGAATTATGGCAGGGTTATAATTCACCCCTCCACTTT
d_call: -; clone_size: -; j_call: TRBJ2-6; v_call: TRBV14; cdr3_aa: CASSQNPWRAGANVLTF; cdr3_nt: TGTGCCAGCAGCCAAAACCCCTGGAGGGCTGGGGCCAACGTCCTGACTTTC
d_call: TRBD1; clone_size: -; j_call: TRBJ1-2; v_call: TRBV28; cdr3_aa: CASSYVVGQGGKYGYTF; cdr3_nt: TGTGCCAGCAGTTATGTAGTAGGACAGGGGGGTAAATATGGCTACACCTTC
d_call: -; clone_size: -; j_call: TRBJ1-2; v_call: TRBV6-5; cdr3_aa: CASSPSRGRIYGYTF; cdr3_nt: TGTGCCAGCAGTCCCAGTAGGGGGAGAATCTATGGCTACACCTTC
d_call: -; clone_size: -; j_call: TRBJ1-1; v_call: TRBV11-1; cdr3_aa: CASSNTGLGAFF; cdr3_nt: TGTGCCAGCAGCAATACAGGGCTAGGAGCTTTCTTT
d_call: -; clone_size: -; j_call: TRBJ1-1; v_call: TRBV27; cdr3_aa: CASGRASEAFF; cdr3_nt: TGTGCCAGCGGTAGAGCTTCTGAAGCTTTCTTT
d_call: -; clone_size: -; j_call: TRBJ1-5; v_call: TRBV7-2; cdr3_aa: CASSPRTASNQPQHF; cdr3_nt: TGTGCCAGCAGCCCTCGGACAGCGAGCAATCAGCCCCAGCATTTT
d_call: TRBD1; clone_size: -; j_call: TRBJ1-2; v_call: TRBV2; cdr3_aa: CASSDAVTGTGGAYGYTF; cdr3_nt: TGTGCCAGCAGTGATGCTGTTACCGGGACAGGGGGGGCCTATGGCTACACCTTC
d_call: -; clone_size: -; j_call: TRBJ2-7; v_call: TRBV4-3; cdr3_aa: CASSTRQGGYEQYF; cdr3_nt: TGCGCCAGCAGCACAAGGCAGGGGGGCTACGAGCAGTACTTC
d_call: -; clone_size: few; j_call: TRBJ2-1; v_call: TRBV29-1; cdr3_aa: CSVEGREWGWGKFF; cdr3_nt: TGCAGCGTTGAAGGGCGGGAATGGGGGTGGGGAAAGTTCTTC
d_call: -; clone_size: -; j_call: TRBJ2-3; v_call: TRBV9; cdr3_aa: CASSPAGAMGDTQYF; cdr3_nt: TGTGCCAGCAGCCCCGCGGGGGCCATGGGAGATACGCAGTATTTT
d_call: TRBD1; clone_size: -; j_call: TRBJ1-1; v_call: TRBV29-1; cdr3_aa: CSVHRGLGTEAFF; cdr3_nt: TGCAGCGTGCACAGGGGGCTCGGAACTGAAGCTTTCTTT
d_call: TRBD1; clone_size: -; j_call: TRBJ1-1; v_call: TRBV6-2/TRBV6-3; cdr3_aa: CASSRPSGQMNTEAFF; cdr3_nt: TGTGCCAGCAGTCGTCCCTCGGGACAGATGAACACTGAAGCTTTCTTT
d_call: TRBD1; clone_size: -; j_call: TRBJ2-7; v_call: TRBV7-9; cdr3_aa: CASSPRTGGYEQYF; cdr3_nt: TGTGCCAGCAGCCCTAGGACAGGGGGCTACGAGCAGTACTTC
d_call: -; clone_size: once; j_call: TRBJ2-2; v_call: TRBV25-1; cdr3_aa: CASSESPGGAGTGELFF; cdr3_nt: TGTGCCAGCAGTGAATCACCGGGGGGCGCCGGCACCGGGGAGCTGTTTTTT
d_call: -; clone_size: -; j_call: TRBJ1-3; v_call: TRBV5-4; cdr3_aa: CASSLGGVVWTGNTIYF; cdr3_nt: TGTGCCAGCAGCTTGGGCGGGGTTGTCTGGACTGGAAACACCATATATTTT
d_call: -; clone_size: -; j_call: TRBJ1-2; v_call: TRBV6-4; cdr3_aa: CASSDEVHLGYGYTF; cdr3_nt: TGTGCCAGCAGTGACGAGGTCCATTTGGGCTATGGCTACACCTTC
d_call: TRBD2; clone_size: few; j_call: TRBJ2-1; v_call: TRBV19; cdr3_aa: CASSLREAGGRHEQFF; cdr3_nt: TGTGCCAGTAGCCTGAGAGAAGCGGGGGGGCGGCATGAGCAGTTCTTC
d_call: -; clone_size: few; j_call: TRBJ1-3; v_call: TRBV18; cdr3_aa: CASSSRSFSGNTIYF; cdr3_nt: TGTGCCAGCTCCTCTCGGTCTTTCTCTGGAAACACCATATATTTT
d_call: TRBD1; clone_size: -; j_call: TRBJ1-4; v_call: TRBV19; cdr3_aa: CASSILQGQGDEKLFF; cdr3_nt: TGTGCCAGTAGTATTTTACAGGGACAGGGCGATGAAAAACTGTTTTTT
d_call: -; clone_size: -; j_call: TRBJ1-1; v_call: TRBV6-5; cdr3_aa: CASSYQGGEAFF; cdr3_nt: TGTGCCAGCAGTTACCAGGGTGGTGAAGCTTTCTTT
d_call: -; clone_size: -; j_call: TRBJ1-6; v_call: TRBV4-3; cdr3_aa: CASSQDSPGYSYNSPLHF; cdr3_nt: TGCGCCAGCAGCCAAGATTCTCCAGGGTACTCCTATAATTCACCCCTCCACTTT
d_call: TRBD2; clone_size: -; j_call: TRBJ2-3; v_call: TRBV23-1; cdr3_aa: CASSQAIAGGPIGDTQYF; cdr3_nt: TGCGCCAGCAGTCAGGCGATAGCGGGGGGGCCCATCGGGGATACGCAGTATTTT
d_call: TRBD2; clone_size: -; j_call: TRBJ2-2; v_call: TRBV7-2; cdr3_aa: CASITSGSTGELFF; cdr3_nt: TGTGCCAGCATCACTAGCGGCAGCACCGGGGAGCTGTTTTTT
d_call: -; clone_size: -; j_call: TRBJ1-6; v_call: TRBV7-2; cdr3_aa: CASSPLFSSDNSPLHF; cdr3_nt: TGTGCCAGCAGCCCCCTTTTTTCCTCCGATAATTCACCCCTCCACTTT
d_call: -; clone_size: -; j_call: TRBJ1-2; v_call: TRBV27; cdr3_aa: CASSPRAGYGYTF; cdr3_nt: TGTGCCAGCAGCCCTCGTGCGGGCTACGGCTACACCTTC
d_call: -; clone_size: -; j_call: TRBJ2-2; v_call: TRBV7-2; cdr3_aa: CASSSISGAGELFF; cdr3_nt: TGTGCCAGCAGCTCAATATCAGGGGCCGGGGAGCTGTTTTTT
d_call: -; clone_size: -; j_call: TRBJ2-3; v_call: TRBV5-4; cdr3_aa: CASSLWGVDTDTQYF; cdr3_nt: TGTGCCAGCAGCTTGTGGGGGGTGGACACAGATACGCAGTATTTT
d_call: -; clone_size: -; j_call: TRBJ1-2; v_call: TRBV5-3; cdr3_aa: CARSLKGSQNWAYGYTF; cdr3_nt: TGTGCCAGAAGCTTGAAAGGGAGTCAAAATTGGGCCTATGGCTACACCTTC
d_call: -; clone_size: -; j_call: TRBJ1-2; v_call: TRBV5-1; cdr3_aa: CASSLAGTGLANYGYTF; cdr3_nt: TGCGCCAGCAGCTTGGCGGGTACAGGGTTAGCTAACTATGGCTACACCTTC